The TCR beta chain described here comes from a study of T cell changes during pregnancy in multiple sclerosis. The repertoire was sequenced with immunoSEQ multiplex PCR; TCRdb's copy has only in-frame clones and lacks some. The table shows tens of thousands of clones, with approximately 94% occurring only once. This CDR3 is 14 amino acids long. The germline V gene has CDR1 GTSNPN and CDR2 SVGIG (reference sequence). V lost 2 bases and J lost 1, with 10 bases in between. This TCR derives from a female donor with multiple sclerosis, enrolled in a pregnancy study. Sequenced here: peripheral blood, sampled in the third trimester of pregnancy. The J gene is TRBJ2-3, the V gene TRBV30, with D possibly TRBD2 on 6 matching bases. CDR3 residues: CAWSNGGGTDTQYF. The CDR3 DNA follows: TGTGCCTGGAGTAACGGGGGAGGCACAGATACGCAGTATTTT.